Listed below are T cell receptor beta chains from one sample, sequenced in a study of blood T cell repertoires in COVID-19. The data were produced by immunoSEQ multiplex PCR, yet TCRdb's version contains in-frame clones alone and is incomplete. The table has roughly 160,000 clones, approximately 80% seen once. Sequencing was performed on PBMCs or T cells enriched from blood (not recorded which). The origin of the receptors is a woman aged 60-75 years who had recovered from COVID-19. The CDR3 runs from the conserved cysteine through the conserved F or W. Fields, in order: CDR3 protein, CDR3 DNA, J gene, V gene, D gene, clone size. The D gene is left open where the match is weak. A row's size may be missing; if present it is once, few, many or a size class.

CDR3 protein: CASSGTGGNQPQHF
CDR3 DNA: TGTGCCAGCAGCGGTACAGGAGGCAATCAGCCCCAGCATTTT
J gene: TRBJ1-5
V gene: TRBV4-2
D gene: -
clone size: -

CDR3 protein: CASSSLFAGNTEAFF
CDR3 DNA: TGCGCCAGCAGCTCCCTGTTCGCAGGGAACACTGAAGCTTTCTTT
J gene: TRBJ1-1
V gene: TRBV4-1
D gene: -
clone size: -

CDR3 protein: CASSRGLAGVTQYF
CDR3 DNA: TGTGCCAGCAGCCGGGGACTAGCGGGGGTTACCCAGTACTTC
J gene: TRBJ2-5
V gene: TRBV2
D gene: TRBD2
clone size: -

CDR3 protein: CASSFNVGKLFF
CDR3 DNA: TGTGCCAGCAGTTTTAACGTCGGAAAACTGTTTTTT
J gene: TRBJ1-4
V gene: TRBV12-3/TRBV12-4
D gene: -
clone size: -

CDR3 protein: CSASRETNTEAFF
CDR3 DNA: TGCAGTGCTAGTCGGGAGACCAACACTGAAGCTTTCTTT
J gene: TRBJ1-1
V gene: TRBV20-1
D gene: -
clone size: -

CDR3 protein: CASSYRVSIEQYF
CDR3 DNA: TGTGCCAGCAGCTACAGGGTGTCCATCGAGCAGTACTTC
J gene: TRBJ2-7
V gene: TRBV5-6
D gene: -
clone size: -

CDR3 protein: CASSLDRGSYEQYF
CDR3 DNA: TGTGCCAGCAGCTTGGACAGGGGTTCCTACGAGCAGTACTTC
J gene: TRBJ2-7
V gene: TRBV5-4
D gene: TRBD1
clone size: -

CDR3 protein: CASALAGAYEQYF
CDR3 DNA: TGTGCCAGCGCCTTAGCGGGAGCCTACGAGCAGTACTTC
J gene: TRBJ2-7
V gene: TRBV12-3/TRBV12-4
D gene: TRBD2
clone size: -

CDR3 protein: CASSTDAVEQFF
CDR3 DNA: TGTGCCAGCAGCACGGATGCGGTCGAGCAGTTCTTC
J gene: TRBJ2-1
V gene: TRBV5-4
D gene: -
clone size: -

CDR3 protein: CASSSVTGTGNTIYF
CDR3 DNA: TGCGCCAGCAGCTCAGTGACAGGGACTGGAAACACCATATATTTT
J gene: TRBJ1-3
V gene: TRBV5-1
D gene: TRBD1
clone size: few

CDR3 protein: CASRPRGTGNEKLFF
CDR3 DNA: TGTGCCAGTAGACCCCGAGGGACAGGTAATGAAAAACTGTTTTTT
J gene: TRBJ1-4
V gene: TRBV19
D gene: TRBD1
clone size: -

CDR3 protein: CASSYRYHTEAFF
CDR3 DNA: TGTGCCAGCAGTTACAGGTACCACACTGAAGCTTTCTTT
J gene: TRBJ1-1
V gene: TRBV28
D gene: -
clone size: few

CDR3 protein: CASRDSGTGTTDTQYF
CDR3 DNA: TGTGCCAGCAGGGACTCCGGGACAGGGACAACAGATACGCAGTATTTT
J gene: TRBJ2-3
V gene: TRBV6-6
D gene: TRBD1
clone size: -

CDR3 protein: CASSGTGGGEAFF
CDR3 DNA: TGTGCCAGCTCCGGGACAGGGGGCGGTGAAGCTTTCTTT
J gene: TRBJ1-1
V gene: TRBV18
D gene: TRBD1
clone size: -

CDR3 protein: CASSSGLAGHSYEQYF
CDR3 DNA: TGTGCCAGCAGTTCCGGACTAGCGGGACACTCCTACGAGCAGTACTTC
J gene: TRBJ2-7
V gene: TRBV28
D gene: TRBD2
clone size: once

CDR3 protein: CASSLGARGPEVFLAKNIQYF
CDR3 DNA: TGTGCCAGCAGTTTAGGTGCCAGGGGGCCTGAGGTGTTTCTAGCCAAAAACATTCAGTACTTC
J gene: TRBJ2-4
V gene: TRBV27
D gene: TRBD1
clone size: -

CDR3 protein: CASSRGFSYSYEQYF
CDR3 DNA: TGTGCCAGTAGTAGAGGGTTCTCCTACTCCTACGAGCAGTACTTC
J gene: TRBJ2-7
V gene: TRBV19
D gene: -
clone size: -

CDR3 protein: CASSIDGTAQFF
CDR3 DNA: TGTGCCAGCAGCATAGACGGGACAGCGCAGTTCTTC
J gene: TRBJ2-1
V gene: TRBV11-2
D gene: TRBD1
clone size: -

CDR3 protein: CASSQGPGLPQETQYF
CDR3 DNA: TGTGCCAGCAGCCAAGGACCGGGACTGCCCCAAGAGACCCAGTACTTC
J gene: TRBJ2-5
V gene: TRBV3-1/TRBV3-2
D gene: -
clone size: -

CDR3 protein: CASNDRASGNTIYF
CDR3 DNA: TGTGCCAGCAACGACAGGGCTTCTGGAAACACCATATATTTT
J gene: TRBJ1-3
V gene: TRBV6-5
D gene: TRBD1
clone size: -

CDR3 protein: CASGFYTYGGLVF
CDR3 DNA: TGTGCTAGTGGTTTCTACACGTACGGGGGGCTGGTGTTC
J gene: TRBJ2-7
V gene: TRBV12-5
D gene: -
clone size: -

CDR3 protein: CASISPSGANVLTF
CDR3 DNA: TGTGCCAGCATCTCCCCTTCTGGGGCCAACGTCCTGACTTTC
J gene: TRBJ2-6
V gene: TRBV28
D gene: -
clone size: -

CDR3 protein: CASSVSGGAQGYTF
CDR3 DNA: TGTGCCAGCAGTGTCTCAGGGGGCGCACAGGGCTACACCTTC
J gene: TRBJ1-2
V gene: TRBV28
D gene: TRBD1
clone size: few

CDR3 protein: CASSPQGTSGRGNEQFF
CDR3 DNA: TGTGCCAGCTCACCCCAAGGGACTAGCGGGAGGGGCAATGAGCAGTTCTTC
J gene: TRBJ2-1
V gene: TRBV18
D gene: TRBD2
clone size: -

CDR3 protein: CASSQGSPRYTIYF
CDR3 DNA: TGTGCCAGCAGCCAAGGGTCCCCTCGGTACACCATATATTTT
J gene: TRBJ1-3
V gene: TRBV3-1/TRBV3-2
D gene: -
clone size: once

CDR3 protein: CASSRTGGFEKLFF
CDR3 DNA: TGTGCCAGCAGCCGGACAGGGGGGTTTGAAAAACTGTTTTTT
J gene: TRBJ1-4
V gene: TRBV7-9
D gene: TRBD1
clone size: few

CDR3 protein: CASSLGAAGNTIYF
CDR3 DNA: TGCGCCAGCAGCTTGGGGGCCGCTGGAAACACCATATATTTT
J gene: TRBJ1-3
V gene: TRBV5-1
D gene: -
clone size: -

CDR3 protein: CASSLFSSGEYEQFF
CDR3 DNA: TGTGCCAGCAGCTTATTCTCTAGCGGGGAATATGAGCAGTTCTTC
J gene: TRBJ2-1
V gene: TRBV7-3
D gene: TRBD2
clone size: -

CDR3 protein: CASSLGQVETQYF
CDR3 DNA: TGTGCCAGCAGCCTGGGACAGGTAGAGACCCAGTACTTC
J gene: TRBJ2-5
V gene: TRBV7-9
D gene: TRBD1
clone size: -

CDR3 protein: CASSQSRASYEQYF
CDR3 DNA: TGTGCCAGCAGCCAAAGCAGGGCATCCTACGAGCAGTACTTC
J gene: TRBJ2-7
V gene: TRBV14
D gene: -
clone size: -

CDR3 protein: CASGRRNTEAFF
CDR3 DNA: TGTGCCAGCGGAAGGAGGAACACTGAAGCTTTCTTT
J gene: TRBJ1-1
V gene: TRBV11-3
D gene: -
clone size: few

CDR3 protein: CASSPQQAASPLHF
CDR3 DNA: TGTGCCAGCAGCCCTCAACAGGCTGCCTCACCCCTCCACTTT
J gene: TRBJ1-6
V gene: TRBV7-2
D gene: -
clone size: -

CDR3 protein: CASSLGQSSEQYF
CDR3 DNA: TGCGCCAGCAGCTTAGGACAGTCCAGCGAGCAGTACTTC
J gene: TRBJ2-7
V gene: TRBV5-1
D gene: -
clone size: -

CDR3 protein: CASREESGTVPLQPYSNQPQHF
CDR3 DNA: TGTGCCAGCAGGGAAGAATCCGGGACAGTGCCCTTACAGCCTTATAGCAATCAGCCCCAGCATTTT
J gene: TRBJ1-5
V gene: TRBV28
D gene: TRBD1
clone size: -

CDR3 protein: CASSRSGQTNSPLHF
CDR3 DNA: TGTGCCAGCAGCCGGTCCGGACAGACAAATTCACCCCTCCACTTT
J gene: TRBJ1-6
V gene: TRBV3-1/TRBV3-2
D gene: -
clone size: -

CDR3 protein: CASREDSYNEQFF
CDR3 DNA: TGTGCCAGCAGGGAGGACTCTTACAATGAGCAGTTCTTC
J gene: TRBJ2-1
V gene: TRBV2
D gene: -
clone size: -

CDR3 protein: CAISAKGKDTEAFF
CDR3 DNA: TGTGCCATCAGTGCAAAGGGGAAGGACACTGAAGCTTTCTTT
J gene: TRBJ1-1
V gene: TRBV10-3
D gene: -
clone size: -

CDR3 protein: CSVEKTGAGRDTQYF
CDR3 DNA: TGCAGCGTTGAGAAGACAGGGGCGGGCAGGGATACGCAGTATTTT
J gene: TRBJ2-3
V gene: TRBV29-1
D gene: TRBD1
clone size: -

CDR3 protein: CASSLRGSDTGELFF
CDR3 DNA: TGTGCCAGCAGTTTACGGGGGAGTGACACCGGGGAGCTGTTTTTT
J gene: TRBJ2-2
V gene: TRBV27
D gene: -
clone size: -

CDR3 protein: CASSEIRGGANVLTF
CDR3 DNA: TGTGCCAGCAGTGAAATTCGAGGGGGGGCCAACGTCCTGACTTTC
J gene: TRBJ2-6
V gene: TRBV27
D gene: -
clone size: -

CDR3 protein: CASSLPSGKETQYF
CDR3 DNA: TGTGCCAGCAGCTTGCCTAGCGGGAAAGAGACCCAGTACTTC
J gene: TRBJ2-5
V gene: TRBV5-4
D gene: TRBD2
clone size: -

CDR3 protein: CASSSRDTSYEQYF
CDR3 DNA: TGTGCCAGTAGTTCCCGGGACACCTCCTACGAGCAGTACTTC
J gene: TRBJ2-7
V gene: TRBV19
D gene: -
clone size: -

CDR3 protein: CASSGTGSDTGELFF
CDR3 DNA: TGTGCCAGCAGTGGGACAGGGTCGGACACCGGGGAGCTGTTTTTT
J gene: TRBJ2-2
V gene: TRBV7-3
D gene: TRBD1
clone size: -

CDR3 protein: CASSLESWLAATGELFF
CDR3 DNA: TGCGCCAGCAGCTTGGAATCATGGCTAGCGGCCACCGGGGAGCTGTTTTTT
J gene: TRBJ2-2
V gene: TRBV5-1
D gene: TRBD2
clone size: -

CDR3 protein: CASSQEERGLAGGNEQFF
CDR3 DNA: TGCGCCAGCAGCCAAGAAGAGCGAGGACTAGCGGGGGGCAATGAGCAGTTCTTC
J gene: TRBJ2-1
V gene: TRBV4-1
D gene: TRBD2
clone size: -

CDR3 protein: CASSELLGAAAEAFF
CDR3 DNA: TGTGCCAGCAGTGAATTATTGGGGGCTGCCGCTGAAGCTTTCTTT
J gene: TRBJ1-1
V gene: TRBV25-1
D gene: -
clone size: once

CDR3 protein: CASTPWLTDTQYF
CDR3 DNA: TGTGCCAGCACCCCGTGGCTCACAGATACGCAGTATTTT
J gene: TRBJ2-3
V gene: TRBV25-1
D gene: -
clone size: -

CDR3 protein: CAWSPDGTGNYYGYTF
CDR3 DNA: TGTGCCTGGAGTCCGGATGGGACAGGCAATTACTATGGCTACACCTTC
J gene: TRBJ1-2
V gene: TRBV30
D gene: TRBD1
clone size: -

CDR3 protein: CASSPIQGFNEQFF
CDR3 DNA: TGTGCCAGCAGCCCAATACAGGGTTTCAATGAGCAGTTCTTC
J gene: TRBJ2-1
V gene: TRBV11-2
D gene: -
clone size: -

CDR3 protein: CASSPGQVSGANVLTF
CDR3 DNA: TGTGCCAGCTCACCAGGACAGGTCTCTGGGGCCAACGTCCTGACTTTC
J gene: TRBJ2-6
V gene: TRBV18
D gene: TRBD1
clone size: once

CDR3 protein: CATSDAVGEAFF
CDR3 DNA: TGTGCCACCAGTGATGCGGTGGGTGAAGCTTTCTTT
J gene: TRBJ1-1
V gene: TRBV24-1
D gene: -
clone size: -

CDR3 protein: CASSGQRGGYDEQYF
CDR3 DNA: TGCGCCAGCAGCGGCCAGCGGGGGGGATACGACGAGCAGTACTTC
J gene: TRBJ2-7
V gene: TRBV5-1
D gene: TRBD2
clone size: -

CDR3 protein: CASSYAAGKAQPQHF
CDR3 DNA: TGTGCCAGCAGCTATGCAGCAGGGAAGGCCCAGCCCCAGCATTTT
J gene: TRBJ1-5
V gene: TRBV5-6
D gene: -
clone size: -

CDR3 protein: CASSLDRAITDTQYF
CDR3 DNA: TGCGCCAGCAGCTTGGACAGGGCAATCACAGATACGCAGTATTTT
J gene: TRBJ2-3
V gene: TRBV5-1
D gene: -
clone size: -

CDR3 protein: CASSFNSYTF
CDR3 DNA: TGTGCCAGCAGCTTCAACAGCTACACCTTC
J gene: TRBJ1-2
V gene: TRBV5-8
D gene: -
clone size: -

CDR3 protein: CASSDTGFGELFF
CDR3 DNA: TGCGCCAGCAGTGATACAGGGTTCGGGGAGCTGTTTTTT
J gene: TRBJ2-2
V gene: TRBV10-2
D gene: -
clone size: -

CDR3 protein: CASSYSRSLNIQYF
CDR3 DNA: TGTGCCAGCAGTTACTCGCGTAGTTTAAACATTCAGTACTTC
J gene: TRBJ2-4
V gene: TRBV6-5
D gene: -
clone size: -